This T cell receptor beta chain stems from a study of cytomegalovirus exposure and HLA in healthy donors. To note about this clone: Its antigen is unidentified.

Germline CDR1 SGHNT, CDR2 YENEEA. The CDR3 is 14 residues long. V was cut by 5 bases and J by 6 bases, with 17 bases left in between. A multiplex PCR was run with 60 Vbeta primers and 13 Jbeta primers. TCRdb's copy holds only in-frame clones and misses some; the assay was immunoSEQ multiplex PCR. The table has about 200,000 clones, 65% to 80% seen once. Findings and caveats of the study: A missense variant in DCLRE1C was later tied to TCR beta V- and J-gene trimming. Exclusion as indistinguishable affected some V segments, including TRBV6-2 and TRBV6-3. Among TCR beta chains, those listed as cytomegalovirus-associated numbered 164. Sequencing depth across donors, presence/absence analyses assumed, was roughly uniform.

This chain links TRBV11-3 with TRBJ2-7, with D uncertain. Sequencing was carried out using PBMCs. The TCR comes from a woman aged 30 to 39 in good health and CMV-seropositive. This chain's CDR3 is CASSPEVFPSEQYF. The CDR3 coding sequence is TGTGCCAGCAGCCCCGAGGTATTTCCCAGCGAGCAGTACTTC.